The 9 T cell receptor beta chains below were found in one sample sequenced in a study of cytomegalovirus exposure and HLA in healthy donors. The primer mix had 60 Vbeta and 13 Jbeta primers. This table comes from immunoSEQ multiplex PCR, and its TCRdb copy is limited to in-frame clones, with some not included. The sample records around 180,000 clones, around 87% being singletons. Sequencing was performed on PBMCs. The receptors come from a woman under 30 in good health and CMV-seronegative.

V gene TRBV28 combines with J gene TRBJ2-2; possibly TRBD2 for D (6 bases). Trimming cost V 8 bases and J 5 bases, with 9 bases left between them. Germline loops: CDR1 MDHEN, CDR2 SYDVKM. The CDR3 loop spans 12 amino acids. The CDR3 DNA reads as TGTGCCAGCGGAGGGGAAACCGGGGAGCTGTTTTTT. Its protein product is CASGGETGELFF.

This clone was picked up a small number of times. This chain links TRBV4-2 with TRBJ1-1, with TRBD1 identical over 8 bases. With 0 bases clipped from V and 4 bases from J, the junction kept 4 bases outside the gene matches. Germline V CDR1 and CDR2: LGHNA, YNFKEQ. The CDR3 is 15 residues long. The CDR3 DNA reads as TGTGCCAGCAGCCAAGACGGGGGGACAGGCACTGAAGCTTTCTTT. Encoded protein: CASSQDGGTGTEAFF.

The rearrangement uses TRBV6-5 and TRBJ1-2, with a tentative D call TRBD1 (6 bases). CDR1 and CDR2 (germline): MNHEY, SVGAGI. V was cut by 3 bases and J by 4 bases, with 15 bases left in between. CDR3 size: 15 residues. The CDR3 loop reads CASSYSTGRSYGYTF. CDR3 nucleotides: TGTGCCAGCAGTTATTCGACAGGCCGGAGCTATGGCTACACCTTC.

The chain links TRBV19 to TRBJ2-3, with TRBD1 matching 7 bases. The CDR3 sequence is 16 residues long. Unmatched junction bases numbered 10, after V lost 0 bases and J lost 7 bases. From germline, CDR1 is LNHDA and CDR2 SQIVND (reference sequence). The CDR3 protein is CASSIDAGPGGYTQYF. The CDR3 DNA reads as TGTGCCAGTAGTATAGACGCAGGACCAGGGGGATATACGCAGTATTTT.

V usage is TRBV6-5 and J usage is TRBJ2-3, with 10 bases identical to TRBD2. The V gene end was trimmed by 6 bases and the J gene end by 0 bases; junction bases not matched to a gene: 0. The length of the CDR3 is 14 residues. The germline V gene has CDR1 MNHEY and CDR2 SVGAGI. CDR3 protein: CASRAGGSTDTQYF. The CDR3 nucleotides are TGTGCCAGCAGAGCGGGGGGGAGCACAGATACGCAGTATTTT.

This chain links TRBV4-2 with TRBJ2-3; 9 positions agree with TRBD1. The trim removed 4 bases at V and 1 base at J, leaving 3 bases unmatched. Germline assignment: CDR1 LGHNA and CDR2 YNFKEQ. The CDR3 has 15 amino acids. CDR3 residues: CASSPRTGGTDTQYF. For the CDR3, the DNA is TGTGCCAGCAGCCCGAGGACAGGGGGCACAGATACGCAGTATTTT.

The CDR3 nucleotides read TGTGCCTGGAGTGTAGATTCGGCGGGGCCCCAGCATTTT. Encoded protein: CAWSVDSAGPQHF. The J gene is TRBJ1-5, the V gene TRBV30; D call uncertain. The CDR3 length is 13 residues. Germline lookup yields CDR1 GTSNPN and CDR2 SVGIG (reference sequence). Trimming left V 0 bases short and J 9 bases short, with 12 bases between. Drawing the rest from reference TRBV30 and TRBJ1-5, the complete variable domain is SQTIHQWPATLVQPVGSPLSLECTVEGTSNPNLYWYRQAAGRGLQLLFYSVGIGQISSEVPQNLSASRPQDRQFILSSKKLLLSDSGFYLCAWSVDSAGPQHFGDGTRLSIL.

The rearrangement joins TRBV14 to TRBJ1-2; no clear D gene. In germline, CDR1 is SGHDN, CDR2 FVKESK. The CDR3 has 13 amino acids. V was clipped by 3 bases and J by 4 bases, with 9 bases between them. The CDR3 sequence: CASSHDSPYGYTF. The CDR3 bases are TGTGCCAGCAGCCACGACTCCCCCTATGGCTACACCTTC.

The V call is TRBV18, the J call TRBJ1-1; TRBD1 might be the D (5 bases). Germline lookup yields CDR1 KGHSH and CDR2 LQKENI. CDR3 length: 16 residues. Trimming left V 5 bases short and J 2 bases short, with 18 bases between. Written as DNA, the CDR3 is TGTGCCAGCTCATCGCAGGGACTCCCAGAAAACACTGAAGCTTTCTTT. It specifies CASSSQGLPENTEAFF.